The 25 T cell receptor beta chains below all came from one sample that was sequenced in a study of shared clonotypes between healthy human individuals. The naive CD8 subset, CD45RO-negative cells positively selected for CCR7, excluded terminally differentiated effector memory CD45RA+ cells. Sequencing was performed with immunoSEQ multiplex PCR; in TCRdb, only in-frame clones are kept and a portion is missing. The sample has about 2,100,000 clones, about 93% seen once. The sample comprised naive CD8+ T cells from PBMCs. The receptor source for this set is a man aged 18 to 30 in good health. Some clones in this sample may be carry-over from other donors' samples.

The CDR3 DNA reads TGTGCCAGCAGGAAAAACCTTAAGGGTGCAGATACGCAGTATTTT. This translates into CASRKNLKGADTQYF. The chain couples TRBV5-4 to TRBJ2-3; D uncertain. Germline V gives CDR1 SGHNT, CDR2 YYREEE (reference sequence). The CDR3 covers 15 residues. The V end was cut by 5 bases, the J end by 4 bases, with 17 bases between.

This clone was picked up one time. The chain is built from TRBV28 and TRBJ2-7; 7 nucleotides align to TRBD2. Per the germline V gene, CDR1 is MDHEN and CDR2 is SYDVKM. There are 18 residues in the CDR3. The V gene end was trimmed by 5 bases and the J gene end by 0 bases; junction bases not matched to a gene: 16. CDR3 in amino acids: CASSPNGASGESSYEQYF. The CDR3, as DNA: TGTGCCAGCAGTCCAAATGGGGCTAGCGGAGAGAGCTCCTACGAGCAGTACTTC.

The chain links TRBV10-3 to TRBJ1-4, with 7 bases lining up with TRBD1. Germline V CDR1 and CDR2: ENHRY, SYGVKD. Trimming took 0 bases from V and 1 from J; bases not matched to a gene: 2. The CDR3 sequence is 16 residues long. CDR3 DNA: TGTGCCATCAGTGAGTCCGGGGACAGAACTAATGAAAAACTGTTTTTT. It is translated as CAISESGDRTNEKLFF.

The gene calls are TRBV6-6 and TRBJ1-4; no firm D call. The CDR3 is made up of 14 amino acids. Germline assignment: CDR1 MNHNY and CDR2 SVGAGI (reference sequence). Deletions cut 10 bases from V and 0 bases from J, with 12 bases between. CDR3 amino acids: CATMKISTNEKLFF. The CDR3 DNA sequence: TGTGCCACCATGAAAATCTCAACTAATGAAAAACTGTTTTTT.

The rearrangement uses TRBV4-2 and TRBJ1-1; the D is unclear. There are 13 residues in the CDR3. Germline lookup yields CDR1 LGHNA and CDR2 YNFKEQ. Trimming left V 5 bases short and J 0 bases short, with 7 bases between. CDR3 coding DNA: TGTGCCAGCAGCACCACCCTGAACACTGAAGCTTTCTTT. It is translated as CASSTTLNTEAFF.

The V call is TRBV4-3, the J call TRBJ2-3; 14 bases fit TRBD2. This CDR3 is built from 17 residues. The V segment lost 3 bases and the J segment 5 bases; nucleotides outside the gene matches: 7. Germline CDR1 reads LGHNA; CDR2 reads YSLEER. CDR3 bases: TGCGCCAGCAGCCAGGGGACTAGCGGGAGCTTTAGAGATACGCAGTATTTT. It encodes CASSQGTSGSFRDTQYF.

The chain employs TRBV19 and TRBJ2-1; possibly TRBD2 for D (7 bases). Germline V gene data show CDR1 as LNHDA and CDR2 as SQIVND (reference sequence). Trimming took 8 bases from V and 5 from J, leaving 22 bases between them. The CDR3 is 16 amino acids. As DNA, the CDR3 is TGTGCCAGTTGTTCTTTTGGCGGGGGCGGGAACAATGAGCAGTTCTTC. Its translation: CASCSFGGGGNNEQFF.

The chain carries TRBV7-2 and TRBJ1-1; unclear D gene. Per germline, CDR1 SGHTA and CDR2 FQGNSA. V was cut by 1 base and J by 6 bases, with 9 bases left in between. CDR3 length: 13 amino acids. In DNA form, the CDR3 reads TGTGCCAGCAGCTTAGGAGCAGTGCCTGAAGCTTTCTTT. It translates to CASSLGAVPEAFF.

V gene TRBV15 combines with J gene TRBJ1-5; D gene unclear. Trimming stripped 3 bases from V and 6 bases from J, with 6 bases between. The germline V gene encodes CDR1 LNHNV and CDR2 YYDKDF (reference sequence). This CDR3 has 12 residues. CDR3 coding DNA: TGTGCCACCAGCAGTCCTTTTCAGCCCCAGCATTTT. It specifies CATSSPFQPQHF. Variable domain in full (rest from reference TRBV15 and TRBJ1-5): DAMVIQNPRYQVTQFGKPVTLSCSQTLNHNVMYWYQQKSSQAPKLLFHYYDKDFNNEADTPDNFQSRRPNTSFCFLDIRSPGLGDTAMYLCATSSPFQPQHFGDGTRLSIL.

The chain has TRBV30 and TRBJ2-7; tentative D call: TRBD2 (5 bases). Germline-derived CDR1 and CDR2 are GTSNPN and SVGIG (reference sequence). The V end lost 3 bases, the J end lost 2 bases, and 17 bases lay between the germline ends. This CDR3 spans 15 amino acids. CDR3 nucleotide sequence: TGTGCCTGGAGCGTACCGGGAAATCCGGCCTACGAGCAGTACTTC. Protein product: CAWSVPGNPAYEQYF.

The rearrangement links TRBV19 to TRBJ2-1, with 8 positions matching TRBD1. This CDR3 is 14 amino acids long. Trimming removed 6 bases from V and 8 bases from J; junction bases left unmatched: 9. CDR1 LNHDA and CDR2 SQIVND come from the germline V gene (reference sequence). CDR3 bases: TGTGCCAGTAGACACAGGGGGGATATCGATGAGCAGTTCTTC. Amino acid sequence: CASRHRGDIDEQFF.

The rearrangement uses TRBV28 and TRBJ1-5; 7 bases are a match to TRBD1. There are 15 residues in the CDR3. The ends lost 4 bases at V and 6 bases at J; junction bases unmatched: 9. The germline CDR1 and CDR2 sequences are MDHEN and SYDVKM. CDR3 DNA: TGTGCCAGCAGTTACGTAACAGGGGACGGTCAGCCCCAGCATTTT. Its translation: CASSYVTGDGQPQHF. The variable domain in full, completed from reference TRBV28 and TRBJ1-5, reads DVKVTQSSRYLVKRTGEKVFLECVQDMDHENMFWYRQDPGLGLRLIYFSYDVKMKEKGDIPEGYSVSREKKERFSLILESASTNQTSMYLCASSYVTGDGQPQHFGDGTRLSIL.

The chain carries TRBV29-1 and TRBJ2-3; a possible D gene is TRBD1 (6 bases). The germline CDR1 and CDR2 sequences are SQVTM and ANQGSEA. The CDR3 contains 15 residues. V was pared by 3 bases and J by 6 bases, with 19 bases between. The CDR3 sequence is CSVDNLGGSPDTQYF. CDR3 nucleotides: TGCAGCGTTGATAATTTAGGGGGATCCCCGGATACGCAGTATTTT.

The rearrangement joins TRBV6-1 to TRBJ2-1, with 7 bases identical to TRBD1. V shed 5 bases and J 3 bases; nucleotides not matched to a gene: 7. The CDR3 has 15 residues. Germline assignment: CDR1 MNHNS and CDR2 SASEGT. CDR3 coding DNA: TGTGCCAGCAGTCCCGACAGGGATGTCTACAATGAGCAGTTCTTC. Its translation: CASSPDRDVYNEQFF.

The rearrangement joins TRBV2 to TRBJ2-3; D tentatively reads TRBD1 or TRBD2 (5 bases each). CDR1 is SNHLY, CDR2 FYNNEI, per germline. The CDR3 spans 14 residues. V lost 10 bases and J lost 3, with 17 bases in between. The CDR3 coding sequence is TGTGCCACGTCTCGAGCGGACATTACAGATACGCAGTATTTT. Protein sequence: CATSRADITDTQYF.

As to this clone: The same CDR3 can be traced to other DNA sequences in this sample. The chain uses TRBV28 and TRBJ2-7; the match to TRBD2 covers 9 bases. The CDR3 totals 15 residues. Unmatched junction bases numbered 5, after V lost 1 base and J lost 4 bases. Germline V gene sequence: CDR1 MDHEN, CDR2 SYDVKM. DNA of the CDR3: TGTGCCAGCAGTTTATTAGCGGGAGTATCGTACGAGCAGTACTTC. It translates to CASSLLAGVSYEQYF.

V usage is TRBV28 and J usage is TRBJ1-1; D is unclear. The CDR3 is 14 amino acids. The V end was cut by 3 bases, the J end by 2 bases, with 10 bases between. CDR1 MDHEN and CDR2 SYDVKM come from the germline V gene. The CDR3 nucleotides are TGTGCCAGCAGTTTGACGGCCACCAACACTGAAGCTTTCTTT. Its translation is CASSLTATNTEAFF.

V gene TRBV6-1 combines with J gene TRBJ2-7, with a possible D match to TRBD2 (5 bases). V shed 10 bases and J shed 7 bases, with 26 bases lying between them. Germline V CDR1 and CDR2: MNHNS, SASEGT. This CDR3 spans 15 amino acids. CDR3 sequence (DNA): TGTGCCACCACAAAGGTACGGGGATTAACGGGGGAGCAGTACTTC. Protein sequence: CATTKVRGLTGEQYF.

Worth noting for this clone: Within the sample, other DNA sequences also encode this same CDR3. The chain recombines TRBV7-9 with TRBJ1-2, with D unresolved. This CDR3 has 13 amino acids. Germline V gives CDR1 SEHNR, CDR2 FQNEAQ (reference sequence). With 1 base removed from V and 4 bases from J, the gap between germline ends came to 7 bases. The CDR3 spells CASSLGATYGYTF. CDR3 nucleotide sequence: TGTGCCAGCAGCTTAGGAGCAACCTATGGCTACACCTTC. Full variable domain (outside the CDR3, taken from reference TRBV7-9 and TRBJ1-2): DTGVSQNPRHKITKRGQNVTFRCDPISEHNRLYWYRQTLGQGPEFLTYFQNEAQLEKSRLLSDRFSAERPKGSFSTLEIQRTEQGDSAMYLCASSLGATYGYTFGSGTRLTVV.

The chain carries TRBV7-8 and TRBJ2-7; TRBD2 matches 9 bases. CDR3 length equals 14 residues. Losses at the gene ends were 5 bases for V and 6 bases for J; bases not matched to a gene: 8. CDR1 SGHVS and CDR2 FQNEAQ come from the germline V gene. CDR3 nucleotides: TGTGCCAGCAGCCGGAGCGGGAGGACGTCCGAGCAGTACTTC. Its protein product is CASSRSGRTSEQYF.

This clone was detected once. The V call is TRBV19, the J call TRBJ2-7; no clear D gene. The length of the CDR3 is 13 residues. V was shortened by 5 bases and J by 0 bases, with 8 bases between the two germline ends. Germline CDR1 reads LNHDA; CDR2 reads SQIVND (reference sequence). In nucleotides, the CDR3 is TGTGCCAGTAGTGCCCATATCTCCTACGAGCAGTACTTC. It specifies CASSAHISYEQYF.

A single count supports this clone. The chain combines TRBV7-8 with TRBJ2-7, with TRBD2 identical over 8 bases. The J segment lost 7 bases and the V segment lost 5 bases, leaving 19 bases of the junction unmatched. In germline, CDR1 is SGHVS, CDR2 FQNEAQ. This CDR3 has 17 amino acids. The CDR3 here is CASSPSRGGRTGREQYF. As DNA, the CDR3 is TGTGCCAGCAGCCCCAGTAGGGGCGGGAGGACCGGGAGGGAGCAGTACTTC.

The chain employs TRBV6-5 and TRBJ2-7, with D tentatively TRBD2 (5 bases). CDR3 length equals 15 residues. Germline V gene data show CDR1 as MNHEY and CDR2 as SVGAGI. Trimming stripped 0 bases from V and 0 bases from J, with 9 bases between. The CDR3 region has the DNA TGTGCCAGCAGTTACTCGAGAGGGATCTCCTACGAGCAGTACTTC. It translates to CASSYSRGISYEQYF.

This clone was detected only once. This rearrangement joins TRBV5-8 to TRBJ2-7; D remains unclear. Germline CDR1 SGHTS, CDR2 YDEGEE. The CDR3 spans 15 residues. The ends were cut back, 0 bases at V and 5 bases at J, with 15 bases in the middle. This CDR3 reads CASSLEVGLFHEQYF. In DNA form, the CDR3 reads TGTGCCAGCAGCTTGGAGGTAGGGTTATTTCACGAGCAGTACTTC.

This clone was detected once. CDR3 loop: CAISELAFGGGGTNEKLFF. The CDR3 DNA follows: TGTGCCATCAGTGAACTCGCTTTTGGAGGTGGGGGAACTAATGAAAAACTGTTTTTT. The chain couples TRBV10-3 to TRBJ1-4; tentative D call: TRBD1 (5 bases). The CDR3 loop spans 19 amino acids. V shed 3 bases and J shed 1 base, with 21 bases lying between them. Germline V CDR1 and CDR2: ENHRY, SYGVKD.